The sequence of this TCR beta chain was determined in a study of cytomegalovirus exposure and HLA in healthy donors. Study-wide results and limits: Per a prior analysis, the majority of TCR beta V segments were productive roughly 87% or roughly 30% of the time.

The PCR employed 60 Vbeta primers together with 13 Jbeta primers. Sequenced by immunoSEQ multiplex PCR; TCRdb stores in-frame clones only, minus some. The sample holds around 200,000 clones; about 80% are singletons and the top ten take around 0.69%. As regards this clone: Its antigen is not identified.

V was pared by 3 bases and J by 7 bases, with 6 bases of the junction left unmatched. Germline loops: CDR1 SGHNT, CDR2 YYREEE (reference sequence). The CDR3 spans 16 residues. The chain links TRBV5-4 to TRBJ2-1; 14 bases map to TRBD2. Sequences were obtained from PBMCs. This clonotype originated in a boy between 10 and 17 years old in good health and CMV-seronegative. CDR3 protein: CASSSGLAGVLNEQFF. CDR3 bases: TGTGCCAGCAGCTCGGGACTAGCGGGAGTATTGAATGAGCAGTTCTTC.